This T cell receptor beta chain was captured in a study of graft-versus-host responses after intestinal transplantation. Study as a whole: Anti-thymocyte globulin served as induction for all recipients, who then took tacrolimus and steroids for about three years. The study, taken as a whole, reports: Recipient marrow showed GvH clones, some seen first in ileum or blood.

Graft tissue processing released intraepithelial and lamina propria lymphocytes. CDR3 length: 14 amino acids. The V end lost 3 bases, the J end lost 2 bases, and 11 bases lay between the germline ends. Germline values: CDR1 MNHEY, CDR2 SMNVEV (reference sequence). Comment on this clone: The antigen is undetermined.

Sequenced by immunoSEQ multiplex PCR; TCRdb stores in-frame clones only, minus some. Of approximately 20,000 clones in the sample, around three quarters are singletons; the top ten hold around 8.2%. This sample comprised ileum tissue, obtained approximately 3 weeks after intestinal transplant. The gene calls are TRBV27 and TRBJ2-7; D remains unclear. This TCR was sampled from a human patient who received an intestinal transplant, so some T cells may come from the graft donor. Here the CDR3 DNA reads TGTGCCAGCAGTTTGCTCGGCCAGGCCTACGAGCAGTACTTC. This translates into CASSLLGQAYEQYF.